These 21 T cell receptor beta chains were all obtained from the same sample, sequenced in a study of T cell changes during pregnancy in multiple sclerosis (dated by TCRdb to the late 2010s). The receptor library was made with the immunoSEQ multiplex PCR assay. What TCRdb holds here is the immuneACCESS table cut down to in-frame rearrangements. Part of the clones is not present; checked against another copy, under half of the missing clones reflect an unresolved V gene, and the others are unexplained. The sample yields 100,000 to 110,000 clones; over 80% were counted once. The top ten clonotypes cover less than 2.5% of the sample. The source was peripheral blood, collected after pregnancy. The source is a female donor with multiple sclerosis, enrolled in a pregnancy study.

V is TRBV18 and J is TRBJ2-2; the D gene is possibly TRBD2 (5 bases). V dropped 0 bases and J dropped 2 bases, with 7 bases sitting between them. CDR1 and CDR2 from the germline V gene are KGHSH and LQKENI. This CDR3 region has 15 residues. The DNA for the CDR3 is TGTGCCAGCTCACCACCGAGGGCAAACACCGGGGAGCTGTTTTTT. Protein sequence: CASSPPRANTGELFF.

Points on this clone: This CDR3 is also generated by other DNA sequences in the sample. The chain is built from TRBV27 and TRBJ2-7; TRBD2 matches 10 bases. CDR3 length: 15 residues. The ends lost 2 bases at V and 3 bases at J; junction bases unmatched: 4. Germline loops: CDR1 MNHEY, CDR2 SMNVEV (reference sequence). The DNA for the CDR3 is TGTGCCAGCAGTTTAGGGTCTAGCGGGAGCTACGAGCAGTACTTC. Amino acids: CASSLGSSGSYEQYF.

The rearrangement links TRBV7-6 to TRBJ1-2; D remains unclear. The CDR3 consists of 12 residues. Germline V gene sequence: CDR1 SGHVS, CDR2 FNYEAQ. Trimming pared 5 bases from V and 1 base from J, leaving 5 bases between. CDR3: CASSPVNYGYTF. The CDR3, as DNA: TGTGCCAGCAGCCCGGTTAACTATGGCTACACCTTC. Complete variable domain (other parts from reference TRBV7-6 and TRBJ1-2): GAGVSQSPRYKVTKRGQDVALRCDPISGHVSLYWYRQALGQGPEFLTYFNYEAQQDKSGLPNDRFSAERPEGSISTLTIQRTEQRDSAMYRCASSPVNYGYTFGSGTRLTVV.

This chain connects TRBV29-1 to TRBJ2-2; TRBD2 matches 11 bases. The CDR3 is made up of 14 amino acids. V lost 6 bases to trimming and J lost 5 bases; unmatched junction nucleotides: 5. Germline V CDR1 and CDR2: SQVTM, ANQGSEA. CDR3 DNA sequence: TGCAGCGTAAATCTAGCGGGAGGTACCGGGGAGCTGTTTTTT. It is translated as CSVNLAGGTGELFF.

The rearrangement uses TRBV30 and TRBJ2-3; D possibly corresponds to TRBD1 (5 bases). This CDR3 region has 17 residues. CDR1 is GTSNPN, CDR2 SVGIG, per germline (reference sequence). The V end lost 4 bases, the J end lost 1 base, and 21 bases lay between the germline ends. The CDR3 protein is CAWTSRQPGPGTDTQYF. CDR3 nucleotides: TGTGCCTGGACCTCAAGACAGCCCGGACCCGGCACAGATACGCAGTATTTT.

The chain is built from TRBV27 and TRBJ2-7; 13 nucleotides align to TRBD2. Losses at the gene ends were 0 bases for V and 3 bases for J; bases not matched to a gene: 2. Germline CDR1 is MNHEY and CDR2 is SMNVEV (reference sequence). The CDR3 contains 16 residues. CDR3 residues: CASSLSGLAGIYEQYF. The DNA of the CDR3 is TGTGCCAGCAGTTTATCGGGACTAGCGGGAATCTACGAGCAGTACTTC.

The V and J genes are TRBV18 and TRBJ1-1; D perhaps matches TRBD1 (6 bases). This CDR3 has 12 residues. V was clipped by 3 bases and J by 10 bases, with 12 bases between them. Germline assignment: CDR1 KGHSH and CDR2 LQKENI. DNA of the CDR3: TGTGCCAGCTCACCGGAGACAGGTGTAGCTTTCTTT. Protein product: CASSPETGVAFF.

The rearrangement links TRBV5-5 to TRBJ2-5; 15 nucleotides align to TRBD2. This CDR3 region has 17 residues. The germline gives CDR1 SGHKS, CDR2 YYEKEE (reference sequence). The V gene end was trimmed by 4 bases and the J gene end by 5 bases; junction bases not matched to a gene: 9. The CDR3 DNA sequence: TGTGCCAGCAGCCCGCCGGGACTAGCGGGGGGCCGGGAGACCCAGTACTTC. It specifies CASSPPGLAGGRETQYF.

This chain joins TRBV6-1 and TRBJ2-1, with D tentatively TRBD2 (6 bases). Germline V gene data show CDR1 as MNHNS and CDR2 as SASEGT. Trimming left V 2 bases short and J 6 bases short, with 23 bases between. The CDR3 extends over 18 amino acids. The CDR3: CASSEYRAADWRGNEQFF. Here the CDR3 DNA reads TGTGCCAGCAGTGAATATAGGGCTGCTGACTGGCGGGGCAATGAGCAGTTCTTC.

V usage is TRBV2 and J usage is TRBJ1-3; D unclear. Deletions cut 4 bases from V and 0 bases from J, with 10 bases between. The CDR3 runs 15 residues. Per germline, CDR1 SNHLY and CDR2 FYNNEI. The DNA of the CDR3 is TGTGCCAGCAGTGTACAAGTAAGCTCTGGAAACACCATATATTTT. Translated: CASSVQVSSGNTIYF.

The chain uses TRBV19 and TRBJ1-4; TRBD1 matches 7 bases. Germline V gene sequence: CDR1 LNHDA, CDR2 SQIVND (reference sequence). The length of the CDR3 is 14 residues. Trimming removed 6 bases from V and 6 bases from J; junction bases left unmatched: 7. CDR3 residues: CASRRTGSDEKLFF. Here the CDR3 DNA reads TGTGCCAGTAGACGGACAGGTTCGGATGAAAAACTGTTTTTT.

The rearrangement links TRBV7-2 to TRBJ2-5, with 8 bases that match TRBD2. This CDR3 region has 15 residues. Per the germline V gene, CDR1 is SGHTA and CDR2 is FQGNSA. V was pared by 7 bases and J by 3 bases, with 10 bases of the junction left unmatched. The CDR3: CASNLYSGDKETQYF. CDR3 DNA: TGTGCCAGCAATCTTTATAGCGGGGATAAAGAGACCCAGTACTTC.

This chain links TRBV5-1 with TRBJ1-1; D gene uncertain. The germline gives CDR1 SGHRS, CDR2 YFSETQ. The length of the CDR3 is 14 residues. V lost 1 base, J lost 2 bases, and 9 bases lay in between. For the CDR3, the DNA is TGCGCCAGCAGCTTGAGGACTTTTAACACTGAAGCTTTCTTT. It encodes CASSLRTFNTEAFF.

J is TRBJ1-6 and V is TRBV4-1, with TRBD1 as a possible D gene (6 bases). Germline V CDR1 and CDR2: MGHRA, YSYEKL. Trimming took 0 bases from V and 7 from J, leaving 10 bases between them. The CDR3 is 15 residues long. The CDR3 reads CASSQETGSNSPLHF. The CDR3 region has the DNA TGCGCCAGCAGCCAAGAGACAGGCTCAAATTCACCCCTCCACTTT.

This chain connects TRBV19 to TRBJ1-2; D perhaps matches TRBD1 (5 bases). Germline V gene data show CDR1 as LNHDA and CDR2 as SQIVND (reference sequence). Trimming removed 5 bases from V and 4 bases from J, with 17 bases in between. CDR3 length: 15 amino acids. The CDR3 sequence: CASSAGTEGGYGYTF. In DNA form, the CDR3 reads TGTGCCAGTAGTGCCGGGACCGAGGGAGGCTATGGCTACACCTTC.

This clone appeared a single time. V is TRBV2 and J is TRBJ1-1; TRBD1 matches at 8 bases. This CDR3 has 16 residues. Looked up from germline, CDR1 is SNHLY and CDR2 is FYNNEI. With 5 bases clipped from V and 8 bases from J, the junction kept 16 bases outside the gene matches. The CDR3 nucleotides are TGTGCCAGCAGTACTGCACCAACAGGGGGGAGTAAGGAAGCTTTCTTT. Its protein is CASSTAPTGGSKEAFF. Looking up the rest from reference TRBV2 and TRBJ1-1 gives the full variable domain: EPEVTQTPSHQVTQMGQEVILRCVPISNHLYFYWYRQILGQKVEFLVSFYNNEISEKSEIFDDQFSVERPDGSNFTLKIRSTKLEDSAMYFCASSTAPTGGSKEAFFGQGTRLTVV.

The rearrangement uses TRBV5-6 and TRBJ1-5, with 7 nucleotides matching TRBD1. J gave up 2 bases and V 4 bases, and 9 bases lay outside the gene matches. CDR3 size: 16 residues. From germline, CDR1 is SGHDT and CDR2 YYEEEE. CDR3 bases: TGTGCCAGCAGCCAAGGAACAGGGGCGGGCAATCAGCCCCAGCATTTT. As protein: CASSQGTGAGNQPQHF. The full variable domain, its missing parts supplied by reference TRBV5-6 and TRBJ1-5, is DAGVTQSPTHLIKTRGQQVTLRCSPKSGHDTVSWYQQALGQGPQFIFQYYEEEERQRGNFPDRFSGHQFPNYSSELNVNALLLGDSALYLCASSQGTGAGNQPQHFGDGTRLSIL.

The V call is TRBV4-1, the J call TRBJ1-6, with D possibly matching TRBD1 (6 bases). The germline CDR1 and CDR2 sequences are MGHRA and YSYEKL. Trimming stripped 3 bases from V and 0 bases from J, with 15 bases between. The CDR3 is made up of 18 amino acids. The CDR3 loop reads CASSHPPQDSSYNSPLHF. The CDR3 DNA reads TGCGCCAGCAGCCACCCCCCCCAGGACAGCTCCTATAATTCACCCCTCCACTTT.

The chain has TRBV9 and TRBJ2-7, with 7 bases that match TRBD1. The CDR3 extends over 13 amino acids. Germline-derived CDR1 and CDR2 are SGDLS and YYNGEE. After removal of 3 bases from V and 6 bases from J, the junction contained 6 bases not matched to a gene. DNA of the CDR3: TGTGCCAGCAGCGCCCCCGGACAGGCCGAGCAGTACTTC. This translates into CASSAPGQAEQYF. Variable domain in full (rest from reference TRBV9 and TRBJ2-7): DSGVTQTPKHLITATGQRVTLRCSPRSGDLSVYWYQQSLDQGLQFLIQYYNGEERAKGNILERFSAQQFPDLHSELNLSSLELGDSALYFCASSAPGQAEQYFGPGTRLTVT.

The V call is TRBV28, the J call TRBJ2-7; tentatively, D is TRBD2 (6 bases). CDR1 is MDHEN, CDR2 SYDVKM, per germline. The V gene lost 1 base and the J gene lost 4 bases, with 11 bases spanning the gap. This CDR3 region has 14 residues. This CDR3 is CASSLSPGTYEQYF. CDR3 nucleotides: TGTGCCAGCAGTTTATCCCCCGGGACTTACGAGCAGTACTTC.

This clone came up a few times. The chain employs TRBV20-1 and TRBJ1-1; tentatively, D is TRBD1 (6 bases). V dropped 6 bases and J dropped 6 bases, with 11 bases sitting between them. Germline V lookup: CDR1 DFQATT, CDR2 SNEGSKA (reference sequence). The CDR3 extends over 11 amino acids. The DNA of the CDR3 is TGCAGTGCGCCAGGGGTGGCTGAAGCTTTCTTT. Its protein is CSAPGVAEAFF.